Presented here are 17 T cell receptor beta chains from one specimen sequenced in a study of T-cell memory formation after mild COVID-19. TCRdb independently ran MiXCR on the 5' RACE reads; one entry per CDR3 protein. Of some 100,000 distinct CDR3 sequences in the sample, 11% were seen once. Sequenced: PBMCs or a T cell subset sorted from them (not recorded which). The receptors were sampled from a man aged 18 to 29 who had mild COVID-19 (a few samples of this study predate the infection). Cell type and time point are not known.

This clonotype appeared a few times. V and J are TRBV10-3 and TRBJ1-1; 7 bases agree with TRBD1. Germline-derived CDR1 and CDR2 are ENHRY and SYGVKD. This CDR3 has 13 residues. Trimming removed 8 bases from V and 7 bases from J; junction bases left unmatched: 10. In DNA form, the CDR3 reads TGTGCCATCGGAGGGGGCGATACGGTTGAAGCTTTCTTT. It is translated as CAIGGGDTVEAFF.

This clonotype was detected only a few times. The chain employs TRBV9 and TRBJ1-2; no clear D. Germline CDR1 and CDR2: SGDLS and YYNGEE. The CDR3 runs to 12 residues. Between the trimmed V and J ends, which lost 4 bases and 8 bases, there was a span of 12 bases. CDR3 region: CASSPSNGGYTF. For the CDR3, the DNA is TGTGCCAGCAGCCCCTCTAATGGGGGCTACACCTTC.

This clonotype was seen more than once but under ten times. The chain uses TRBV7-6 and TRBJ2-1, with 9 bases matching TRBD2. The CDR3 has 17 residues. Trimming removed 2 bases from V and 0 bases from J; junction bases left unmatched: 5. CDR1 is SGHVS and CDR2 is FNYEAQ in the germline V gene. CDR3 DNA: TGTGCCAGCAGCTTAATTGCTAGCGGGGACTCCTACAATGAGCAGTTCTTC. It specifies CASSLIASGDSYNEQFF.

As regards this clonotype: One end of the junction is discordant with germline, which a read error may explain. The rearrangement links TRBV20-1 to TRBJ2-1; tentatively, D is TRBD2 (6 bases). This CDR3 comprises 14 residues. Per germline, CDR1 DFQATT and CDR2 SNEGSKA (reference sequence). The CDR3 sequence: CSAEDGSSYNDQFF. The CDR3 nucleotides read TGCAGTGCGGAAGACGGGAGCTCCTACAATGATCAGTTCTTC.

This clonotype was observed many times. This CDR3 is CASSLAVPATDTQYF. The CDR3 nucleotides are TGTGCCAGCAGCTTGGCCGTACCTGCTACAGATACGCAGTATTTT. This chain joins TRBV5-5 and TRBJ2-3; no clear D. Trimming took off 0 bases at V and 3 bases at J, with 11 bases between the two ends. Germline-derived CDR1 and CDR2 are SGHKS and YYEKEE (reference sequence). The CDR3 covers 15 residues.

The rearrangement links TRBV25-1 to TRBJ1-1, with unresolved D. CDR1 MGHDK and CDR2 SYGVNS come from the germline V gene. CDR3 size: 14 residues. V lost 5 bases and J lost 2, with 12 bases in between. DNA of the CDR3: TGTGCCAGCAGTACAGCGATTACAAACACTGAAGCTTTCTTT. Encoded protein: CASSTAITNTEAFF.

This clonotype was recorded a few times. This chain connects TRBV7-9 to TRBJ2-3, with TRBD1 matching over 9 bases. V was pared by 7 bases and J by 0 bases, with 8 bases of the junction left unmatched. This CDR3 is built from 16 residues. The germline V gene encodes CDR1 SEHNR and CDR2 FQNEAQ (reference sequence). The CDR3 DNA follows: TGTGCCAGCAAGGGTTACAGGGGGCCAAGCACAGATACGCAGTATTTT. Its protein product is CASKGYRGPSTDTQYF.

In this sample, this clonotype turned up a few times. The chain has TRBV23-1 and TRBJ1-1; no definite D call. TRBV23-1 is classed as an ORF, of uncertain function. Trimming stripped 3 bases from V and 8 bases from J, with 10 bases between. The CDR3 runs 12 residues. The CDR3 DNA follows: TGCGCCAGCAGTCAGACGGTATTAGAAGCTTTCTTT. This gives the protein CASSQTVLEAFF.

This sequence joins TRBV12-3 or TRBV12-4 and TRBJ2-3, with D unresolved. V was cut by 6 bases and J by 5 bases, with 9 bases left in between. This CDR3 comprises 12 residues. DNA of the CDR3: TGTGCCAGCAGCACCGACGGAGATACGCAGTATTTT. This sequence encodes CASSTDGDTQYF.

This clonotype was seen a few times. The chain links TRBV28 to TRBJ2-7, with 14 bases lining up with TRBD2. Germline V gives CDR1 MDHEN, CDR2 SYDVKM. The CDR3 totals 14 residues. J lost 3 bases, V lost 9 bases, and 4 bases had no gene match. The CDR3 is CASTGTSGGYEQYV. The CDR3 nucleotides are TGTGCCAGTACCGGGACTAGCGGGGGCTACGAGCAGTACGTC.

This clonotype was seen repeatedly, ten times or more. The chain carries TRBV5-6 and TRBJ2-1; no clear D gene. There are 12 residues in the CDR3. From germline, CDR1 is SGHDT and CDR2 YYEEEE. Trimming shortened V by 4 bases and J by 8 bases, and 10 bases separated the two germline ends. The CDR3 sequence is CASSPRIHEQFF. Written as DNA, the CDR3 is TGTGCCAGCAGCCCTAGAATCCATGAGCAGTTCTTC. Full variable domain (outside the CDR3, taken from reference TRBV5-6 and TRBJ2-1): DAGVTQSPTHLIKTRGQQVTLRCSPKSGHDTVSWYQQALGQGPQFIFQYYEEEERQRGNFPDRFSGHQFPNYSSELNVNALLLGDSALYLCASSPRIHEQFFGPGTRLTVL.

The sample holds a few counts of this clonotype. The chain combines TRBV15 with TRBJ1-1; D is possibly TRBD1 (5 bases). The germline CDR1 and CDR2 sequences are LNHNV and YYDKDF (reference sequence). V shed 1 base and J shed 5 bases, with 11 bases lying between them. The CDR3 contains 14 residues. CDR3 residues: CATSRVTGQTEAFF. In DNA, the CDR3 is TGTGCCACCAGCAGAGTTACGGGGCAGACTGAAGCTTTCTTT.

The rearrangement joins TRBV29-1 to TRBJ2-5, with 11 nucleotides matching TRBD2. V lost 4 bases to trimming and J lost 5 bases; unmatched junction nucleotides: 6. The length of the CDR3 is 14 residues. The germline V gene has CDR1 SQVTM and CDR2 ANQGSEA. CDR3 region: CSVVVAGGLETQYF. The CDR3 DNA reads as TGCAGCGTTGTAGTAGCGGGGGGGCTGGAGACCCAGTACTTC.

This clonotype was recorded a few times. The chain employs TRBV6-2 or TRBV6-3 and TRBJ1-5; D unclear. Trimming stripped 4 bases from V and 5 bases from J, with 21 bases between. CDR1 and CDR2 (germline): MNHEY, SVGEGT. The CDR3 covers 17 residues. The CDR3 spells CASSWAGPLGSDQPQHF. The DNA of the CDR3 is TGTGCCAGCAGTTGGGCAGGACCTCTGGGGTCAGATCAGCCCCAGCATTTT.

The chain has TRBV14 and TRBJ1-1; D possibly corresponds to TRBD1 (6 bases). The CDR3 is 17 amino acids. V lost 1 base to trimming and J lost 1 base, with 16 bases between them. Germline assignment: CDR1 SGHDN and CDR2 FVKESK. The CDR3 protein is CASSQGPGERGNTEAFF. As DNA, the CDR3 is TGTGCCAGCAGCCAAGGGCCAGGGGAAAGAGGGAACACTGAAGCTTTCTTT.

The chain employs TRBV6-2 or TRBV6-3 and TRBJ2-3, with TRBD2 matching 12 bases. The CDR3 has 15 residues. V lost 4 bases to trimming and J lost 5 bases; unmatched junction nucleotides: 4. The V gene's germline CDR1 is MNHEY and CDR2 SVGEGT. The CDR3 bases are TGTGCCAGCAGTTTCGGACTAGCGGGGAGAGATACGCAGTATTTT. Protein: CASSFGLAGRDTQYF.

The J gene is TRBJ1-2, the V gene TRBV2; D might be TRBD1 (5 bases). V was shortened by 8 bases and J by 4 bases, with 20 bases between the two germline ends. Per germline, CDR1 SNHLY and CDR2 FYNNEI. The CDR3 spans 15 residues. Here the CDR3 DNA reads TGTGCCAGCCACGCGACCCTCGACAGAATCTATGGCTACACCTTC. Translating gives CASHATLDRIYGYTF.